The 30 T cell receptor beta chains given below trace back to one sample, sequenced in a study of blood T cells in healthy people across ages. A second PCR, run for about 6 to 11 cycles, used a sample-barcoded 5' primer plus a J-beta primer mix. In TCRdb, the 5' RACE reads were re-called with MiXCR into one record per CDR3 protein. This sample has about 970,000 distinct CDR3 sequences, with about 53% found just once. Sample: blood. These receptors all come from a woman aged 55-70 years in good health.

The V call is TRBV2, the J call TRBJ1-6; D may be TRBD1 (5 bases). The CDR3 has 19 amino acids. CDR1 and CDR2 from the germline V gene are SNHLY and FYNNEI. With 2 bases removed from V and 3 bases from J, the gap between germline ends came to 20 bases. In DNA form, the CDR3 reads TGTGCCAGCAGTGAACTCCATCGGACAAGGCACCACTATAATTCACCCCTCCACTTT. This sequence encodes CASSELHRTRHHYNSPLHF.

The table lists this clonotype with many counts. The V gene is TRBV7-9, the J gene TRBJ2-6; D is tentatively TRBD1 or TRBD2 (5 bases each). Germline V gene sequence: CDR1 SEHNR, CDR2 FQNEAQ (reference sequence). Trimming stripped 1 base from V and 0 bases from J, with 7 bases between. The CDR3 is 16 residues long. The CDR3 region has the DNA TGTGCCAGCAGCTTAGGGGGGTACTCTGGGGCCAACGTCCTGACTTTC. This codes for CASSLGGYSGANVLTF. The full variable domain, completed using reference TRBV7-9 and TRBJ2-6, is DTGVSQNPRHKITKRGQNVTFRCDPISEHNRLYWYRQTLGQGPEFLTYFQNEAQLEKSRLLSDRFSAERPKGSFSTLEIQRTEQGDSAMYLCASSLGGYSGANVLTFGAGSRLTVL.

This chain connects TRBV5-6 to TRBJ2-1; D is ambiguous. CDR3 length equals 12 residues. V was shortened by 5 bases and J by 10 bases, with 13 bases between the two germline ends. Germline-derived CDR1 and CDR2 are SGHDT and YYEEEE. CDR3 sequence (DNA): TGTGCCAGCAGTCCCCCTTTCGGGGAGCAGTTCTTC. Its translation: CASSPPFGEQFF.

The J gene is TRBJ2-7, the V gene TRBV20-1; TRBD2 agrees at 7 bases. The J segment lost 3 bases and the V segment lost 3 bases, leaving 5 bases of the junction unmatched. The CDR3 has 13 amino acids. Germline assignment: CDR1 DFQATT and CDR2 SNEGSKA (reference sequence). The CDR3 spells CSARMAGVYEQYF. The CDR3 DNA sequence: TGCAGTGCTAGGATGGCGGGGGTCTACGAGCAGTACTTC.

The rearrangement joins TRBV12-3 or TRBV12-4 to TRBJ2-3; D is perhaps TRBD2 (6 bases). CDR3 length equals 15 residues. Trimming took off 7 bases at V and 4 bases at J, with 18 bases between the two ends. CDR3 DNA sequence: TGTGCCAGCAAGGGTCCCAGCGGGCGAGCAGATACGCAGTATTTT. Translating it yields CASKGPSGRADTQYF.

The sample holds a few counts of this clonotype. CDR3 amino acids: CSARDLRLAGYGNNEQFF. CDR3 nucleotide sequence: TGCAGTGCTAGAGATCTGAGACTAGCGGGATATGGGAACAATGAGCAGTTCTTC. The rearrangement joins TRBV20-1 to TRBJ2-1; TRBD2 matches 11 bases. The V and J ends lost 0 bases and 5 bases, in that order; junction bases with no gene match: 12. CDR1 is DFQATT and CDR2 is SNEGSKA in the germline V gene (reference sequence). The CDR3 is 18 residues long.

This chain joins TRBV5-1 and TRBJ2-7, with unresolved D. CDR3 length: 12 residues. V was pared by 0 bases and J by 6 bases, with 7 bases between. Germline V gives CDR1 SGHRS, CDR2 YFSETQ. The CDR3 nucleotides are TGCGCCAGCAGCTTGGGACTCTCCGAGCAGTACTTC. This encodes CASSLGLSEQYF.

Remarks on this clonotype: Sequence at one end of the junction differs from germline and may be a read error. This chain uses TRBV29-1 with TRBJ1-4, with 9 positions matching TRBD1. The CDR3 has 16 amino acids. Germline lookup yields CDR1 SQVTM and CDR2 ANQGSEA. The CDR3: CNVEESLGQGGEKLFF. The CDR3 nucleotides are TGCAACGTTGAAGAATCACTGGGACAGGGCGGAGAAAAACTGTTTTTT.

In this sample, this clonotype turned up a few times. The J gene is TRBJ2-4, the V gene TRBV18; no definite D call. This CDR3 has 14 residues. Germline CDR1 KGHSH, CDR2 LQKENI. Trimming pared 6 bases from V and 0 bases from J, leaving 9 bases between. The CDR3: CASSPETAKNIQYF. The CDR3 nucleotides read TGTGCCAGCTCGCCAGAAACAGCCAAAAACATTCAGTACTTC. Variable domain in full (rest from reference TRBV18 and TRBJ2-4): NAGVMQNPRHLVRRRGQEARLRCSPMKGHSHVYWYRQLPEEGLKFMVYLQKENIIDESGMPKERFSAEFPKEGPSILRIQQVVRGDSAAYFCASSPETAKNIQYFGAGTRLSVL.

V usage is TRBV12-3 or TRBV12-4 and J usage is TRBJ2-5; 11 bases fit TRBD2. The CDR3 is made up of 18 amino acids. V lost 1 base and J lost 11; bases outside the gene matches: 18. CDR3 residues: CASSLVLSTSGSLNEQYF. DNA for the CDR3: TGTGCCAGCAGTTTAGTCCTCTCAACTAGCGGGAGCCTCAATGAGCAGTACTTC.

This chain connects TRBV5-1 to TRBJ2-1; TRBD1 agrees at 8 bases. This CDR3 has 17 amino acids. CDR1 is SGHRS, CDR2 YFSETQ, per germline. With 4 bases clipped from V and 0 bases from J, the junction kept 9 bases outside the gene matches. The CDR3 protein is CASSAGTGGSSYNEQFF. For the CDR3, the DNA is TGCGCCAGCAGCGCGGGGACAGGCGGAAGCTCCTACAATGAGCAGTTCTTC.

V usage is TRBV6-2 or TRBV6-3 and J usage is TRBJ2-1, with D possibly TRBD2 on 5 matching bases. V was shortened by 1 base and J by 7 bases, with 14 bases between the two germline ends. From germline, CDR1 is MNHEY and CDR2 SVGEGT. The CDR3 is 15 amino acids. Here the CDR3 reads CASSYFPGSENEQFF. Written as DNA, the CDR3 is TGTGCCAGCAGTTACTTCCCGGGGTCAGAGAATGAGCAGTTCTTC.

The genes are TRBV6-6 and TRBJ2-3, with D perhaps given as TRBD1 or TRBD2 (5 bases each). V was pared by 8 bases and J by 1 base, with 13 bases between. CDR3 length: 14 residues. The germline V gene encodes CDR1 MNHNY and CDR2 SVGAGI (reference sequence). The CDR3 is CASVRGARTDTQYF. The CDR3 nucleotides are TGTGCCAGCGTCCGAGGGGCTCGCACAGATACGCAGTATTTT.

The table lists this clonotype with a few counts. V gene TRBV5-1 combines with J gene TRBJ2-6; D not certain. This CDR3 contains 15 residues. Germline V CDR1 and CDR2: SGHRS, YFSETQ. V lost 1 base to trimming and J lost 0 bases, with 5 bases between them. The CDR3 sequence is CASSLQDSGANVLTF. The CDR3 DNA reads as TGCGCCAGCAGCTTGCAGGACTCTGGGGCCAACGTCCTGACTTTC. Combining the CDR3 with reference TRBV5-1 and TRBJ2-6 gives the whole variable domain KAGVTQTPRYLIKTRGQQVTLSCSPISGHRSVSWYQQTPGQGLQFLFEYFSETQRNKGNFPGRFSGRQFSNSRSEMNVSTLELGDSALYLCASSLQDSGANVLTFGAGSRLTVL.

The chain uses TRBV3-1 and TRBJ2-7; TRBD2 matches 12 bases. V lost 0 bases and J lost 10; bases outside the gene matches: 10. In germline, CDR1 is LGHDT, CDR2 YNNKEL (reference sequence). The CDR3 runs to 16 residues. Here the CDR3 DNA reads TGTGCCAGCAGCCAAGAGACTAGCGGGAGTCCGAGACTACAGTACTTC. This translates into CASSQETSGSPRLQYF.

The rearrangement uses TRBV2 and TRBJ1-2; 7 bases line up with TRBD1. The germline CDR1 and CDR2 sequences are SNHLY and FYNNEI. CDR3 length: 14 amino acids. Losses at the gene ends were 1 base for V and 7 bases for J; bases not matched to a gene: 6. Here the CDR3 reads CASSEGWTGPGYTF. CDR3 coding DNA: TGTGCCAGCAGTGAAGGATGGACAGGCCCTGGCTACACCTTC.

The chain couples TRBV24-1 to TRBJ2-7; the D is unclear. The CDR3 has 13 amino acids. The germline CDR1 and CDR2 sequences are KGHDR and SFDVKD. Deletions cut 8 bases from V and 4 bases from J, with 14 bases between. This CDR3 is CATIPDKDYEQYF. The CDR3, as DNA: TGTGCCACCATCCCAGACAAAGATTACGAGCAGTACTTC.

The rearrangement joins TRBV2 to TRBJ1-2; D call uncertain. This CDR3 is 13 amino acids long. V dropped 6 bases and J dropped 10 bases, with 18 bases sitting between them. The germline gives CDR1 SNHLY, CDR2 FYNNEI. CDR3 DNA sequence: TGTGCCAGCAGCCGCATGAGCGAGATCTACTACACCTTC. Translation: CASSRMSEIYYTF.

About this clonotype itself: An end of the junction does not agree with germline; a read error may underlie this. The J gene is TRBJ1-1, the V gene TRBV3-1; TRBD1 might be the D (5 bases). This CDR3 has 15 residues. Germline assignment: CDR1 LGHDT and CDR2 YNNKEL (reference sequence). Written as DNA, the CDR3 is TGTACCAGCAGCCTGGGACGTCGTAGGAACACTGAAGCTTTCTTT. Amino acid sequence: CTSSLGRRRNTEAFF. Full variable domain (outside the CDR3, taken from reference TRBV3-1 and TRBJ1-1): DTAVSQTPKYLVTQMGNDKSIKCEQNLGHDTMYWYKQDSKKFLKIMFSYNNKELIINETVPNRFSPKSPDKAHLNLHINSLELGDSAVYFCTSSLGRRRNTEAFFGQGTRLTVV.

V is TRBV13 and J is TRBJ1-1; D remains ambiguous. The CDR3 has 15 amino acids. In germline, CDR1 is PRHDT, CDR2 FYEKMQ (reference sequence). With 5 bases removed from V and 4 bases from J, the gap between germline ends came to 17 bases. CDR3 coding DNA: TGTGCCAGCAGCCCCGGACCCGAAGTCCTCACTGAAGCTTTCTTT. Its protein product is CASSPGPEVLTEAFF.

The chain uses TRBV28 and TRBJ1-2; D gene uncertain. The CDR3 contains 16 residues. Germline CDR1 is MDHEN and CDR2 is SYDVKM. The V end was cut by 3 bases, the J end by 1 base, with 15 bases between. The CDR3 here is CASSFPPSAFNYGYTF. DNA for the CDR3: TGTGCCAGCAGTTTTCCCCCCTCGGCCTTTAACTATGGCTACACCTTC.

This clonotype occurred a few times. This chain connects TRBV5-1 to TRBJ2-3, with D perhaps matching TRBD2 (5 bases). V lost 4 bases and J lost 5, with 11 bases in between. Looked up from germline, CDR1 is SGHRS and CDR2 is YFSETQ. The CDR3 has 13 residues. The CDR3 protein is CASSLPGEDTQYF. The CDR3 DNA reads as TGCGCCAGCAGCCTCCCCGGGGAAGATACGCAGTATTTT.

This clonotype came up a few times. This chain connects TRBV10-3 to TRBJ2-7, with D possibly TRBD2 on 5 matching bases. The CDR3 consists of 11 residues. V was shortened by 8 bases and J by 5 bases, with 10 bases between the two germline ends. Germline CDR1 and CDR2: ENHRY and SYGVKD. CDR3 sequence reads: CAIGRGNEQYF. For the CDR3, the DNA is TGTGCCATCGGCCGAGGGAACGAGCAGTACTTC.

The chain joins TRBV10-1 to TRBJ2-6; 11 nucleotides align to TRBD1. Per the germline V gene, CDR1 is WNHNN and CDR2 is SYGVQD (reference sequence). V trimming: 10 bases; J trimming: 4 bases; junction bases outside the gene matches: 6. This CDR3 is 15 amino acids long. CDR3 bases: TGCGCCACCGGGACAGGGGGTTCCGGGGCCAACGTCCTGACTTTC. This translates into CATGTGGSGANVLTF.

In DNA, the CDR3 is TGCGCCAGCAGTTCCGGCCTCTCTGGGGCCAACGTCCTGACTTTC. The encoded protein is CASSSGLSGANVLTF. This chain uses TRBV10-2 with TRBJ2-6; no clear D. Trimming removed 5 bases from V and 0 bases from J, with 8 bases in between. Germline CDR1 and CDR2: WSHSY and SAAADI. The CDR3 covers 15 residues.

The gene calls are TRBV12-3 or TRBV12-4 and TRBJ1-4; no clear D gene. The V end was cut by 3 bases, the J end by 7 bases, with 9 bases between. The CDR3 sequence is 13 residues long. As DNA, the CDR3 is TGTGCCAGCAGTTTGGATCAAAGTGAAAAACTGTTTTTT. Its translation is CASSLDQSEKLFF.

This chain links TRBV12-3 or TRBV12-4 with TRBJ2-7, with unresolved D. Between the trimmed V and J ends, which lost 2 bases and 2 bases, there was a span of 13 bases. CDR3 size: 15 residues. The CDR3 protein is CASSLFGGRAYEQYF. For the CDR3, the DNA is TGTGCCAGCAGTTTATTCGGCGGCAGAGCCTACGAGCAGTACTTC.

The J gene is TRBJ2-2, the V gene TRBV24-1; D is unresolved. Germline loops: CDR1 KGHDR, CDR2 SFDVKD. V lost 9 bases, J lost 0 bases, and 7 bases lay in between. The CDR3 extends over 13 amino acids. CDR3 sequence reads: CATSTSNTGELFF. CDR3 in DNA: TGTGCCACCTCGACATCGAACACCGGGGAGCTGTTTTTT.

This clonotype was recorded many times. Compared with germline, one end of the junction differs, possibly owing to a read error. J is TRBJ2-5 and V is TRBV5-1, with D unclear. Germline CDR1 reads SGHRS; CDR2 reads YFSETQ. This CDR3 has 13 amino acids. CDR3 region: CASSLRGQETQYF. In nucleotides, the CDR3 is TGTGCCAGCAGCTTGAGAGGTCAAGAGACCCAGTACTTC.

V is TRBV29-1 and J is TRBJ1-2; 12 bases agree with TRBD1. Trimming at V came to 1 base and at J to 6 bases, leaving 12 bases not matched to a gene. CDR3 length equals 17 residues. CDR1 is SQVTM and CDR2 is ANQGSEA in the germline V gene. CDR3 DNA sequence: TGCAGCGTTGAAGCCCTAAGCGCCGGGACAGGGGGCGATGGCTACACCTTC. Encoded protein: CSVEALSAGTGGDGYTF.